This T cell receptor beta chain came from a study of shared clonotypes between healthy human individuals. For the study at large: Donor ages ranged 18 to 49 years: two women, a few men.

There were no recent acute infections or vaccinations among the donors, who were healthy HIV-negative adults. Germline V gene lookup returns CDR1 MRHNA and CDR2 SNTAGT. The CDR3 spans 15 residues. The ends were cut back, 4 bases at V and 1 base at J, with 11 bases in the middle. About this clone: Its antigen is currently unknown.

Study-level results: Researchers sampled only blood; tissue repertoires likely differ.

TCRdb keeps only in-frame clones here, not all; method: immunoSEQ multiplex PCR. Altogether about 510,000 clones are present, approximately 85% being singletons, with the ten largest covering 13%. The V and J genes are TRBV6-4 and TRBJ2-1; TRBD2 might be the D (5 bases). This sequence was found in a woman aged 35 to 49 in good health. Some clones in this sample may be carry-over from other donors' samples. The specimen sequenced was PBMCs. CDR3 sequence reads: CASSGVGESYNEQFF. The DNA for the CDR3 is TGTGCCAGCAGTGGGGTGGGAGAGTCCTACAATGAGCAGTTCTTC.